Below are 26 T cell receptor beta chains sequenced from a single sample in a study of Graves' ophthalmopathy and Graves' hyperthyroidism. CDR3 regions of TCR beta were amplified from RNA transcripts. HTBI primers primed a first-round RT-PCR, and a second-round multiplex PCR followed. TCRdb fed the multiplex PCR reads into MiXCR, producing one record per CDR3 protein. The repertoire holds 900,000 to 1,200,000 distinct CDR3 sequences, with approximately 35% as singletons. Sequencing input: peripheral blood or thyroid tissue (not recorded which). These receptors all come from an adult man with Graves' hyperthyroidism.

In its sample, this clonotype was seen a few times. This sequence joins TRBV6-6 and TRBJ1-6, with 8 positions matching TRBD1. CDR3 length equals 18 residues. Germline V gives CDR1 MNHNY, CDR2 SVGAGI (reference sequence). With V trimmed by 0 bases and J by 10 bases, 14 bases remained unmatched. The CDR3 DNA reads TGTGCCAGCAGTTACTCGAGTGGCCAGGGGGCAATCAAGTCACCCCTCCACTTT. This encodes CASSYSSGQGAIKSPLHF.

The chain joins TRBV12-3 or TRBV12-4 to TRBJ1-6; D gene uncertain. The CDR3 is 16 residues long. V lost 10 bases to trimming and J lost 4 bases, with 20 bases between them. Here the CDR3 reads CAISSGNSIYNSPLHF. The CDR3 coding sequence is TGTGCCATCAGCTCCGGGAACTCCATTTATAATTCACCCCTCCACTTT.

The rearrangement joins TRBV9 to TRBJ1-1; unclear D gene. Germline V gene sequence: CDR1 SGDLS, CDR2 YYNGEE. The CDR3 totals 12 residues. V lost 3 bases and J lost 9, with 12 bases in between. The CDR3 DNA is TGTGCCAGCAGCGGGCGTGGAGACAAAGCTTTCTTT. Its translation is CASSGRGDKAFF.

CDR3 region: CASSLRQENEKLFF. CDR3 bases: TGTGCCAGCAGTTTAAGACAAGAGAATGAAAAACTGTTTTTT. J is TRBJ1-4 and V is TRBV12-3 or TRBV12-4; D remains unclear. The CDR3 runs to 14 residues. V dropped 2 bases and J dropped 5 bases, with 9 bases sitting between them.

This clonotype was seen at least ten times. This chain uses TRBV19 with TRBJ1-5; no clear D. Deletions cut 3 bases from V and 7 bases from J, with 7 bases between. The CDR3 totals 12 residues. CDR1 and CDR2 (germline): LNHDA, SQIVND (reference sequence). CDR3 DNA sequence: TGTGCCAGTAGTATGGTCCGACAGCCCCAGCATTTT. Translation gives CASSMVRQPQHF.

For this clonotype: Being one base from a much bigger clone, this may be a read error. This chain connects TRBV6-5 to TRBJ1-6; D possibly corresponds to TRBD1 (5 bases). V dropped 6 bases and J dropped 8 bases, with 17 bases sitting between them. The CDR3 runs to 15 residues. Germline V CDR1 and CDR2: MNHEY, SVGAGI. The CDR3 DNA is TGTGCCAGCAGGGCCACCGGGATAGGGGATTCACCCCTCCACTTT. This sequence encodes CASRATGIGDSPLHF.

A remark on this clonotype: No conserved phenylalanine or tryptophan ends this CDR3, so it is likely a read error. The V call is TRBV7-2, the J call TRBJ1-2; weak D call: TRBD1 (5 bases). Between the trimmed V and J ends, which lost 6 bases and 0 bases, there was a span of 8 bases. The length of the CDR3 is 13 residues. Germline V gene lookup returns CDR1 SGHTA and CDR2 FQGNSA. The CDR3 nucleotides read TGTGCCAGCAGGGGCAGGGCTAACTATGGCTACACCCTC. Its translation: CASRGRANYGYTL.

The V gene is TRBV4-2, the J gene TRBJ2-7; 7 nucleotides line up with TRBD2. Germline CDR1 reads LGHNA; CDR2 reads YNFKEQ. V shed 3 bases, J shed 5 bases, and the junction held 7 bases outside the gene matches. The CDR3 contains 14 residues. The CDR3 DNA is TGTGCCAGCAGCCACAGCGGGGCACCTAACGAGCAGTACTTC. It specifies CASSHSGAPNEQYF.

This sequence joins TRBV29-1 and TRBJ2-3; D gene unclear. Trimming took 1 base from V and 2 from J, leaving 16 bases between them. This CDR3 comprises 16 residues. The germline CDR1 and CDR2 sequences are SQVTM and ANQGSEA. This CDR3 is CSVEGLRLQTTDTQYF. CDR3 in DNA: TGCAGCGTTGAAGGGCTGAGATTGCAAACCACAGATACGCAGTATTTT.

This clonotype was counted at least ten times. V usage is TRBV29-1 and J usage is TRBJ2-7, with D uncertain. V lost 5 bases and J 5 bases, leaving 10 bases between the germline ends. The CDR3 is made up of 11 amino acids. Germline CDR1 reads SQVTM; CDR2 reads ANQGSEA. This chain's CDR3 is CSVQLLDEQYF. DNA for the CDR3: TGCAGCGTTCAGCTACTGGACGAGCAGTACTTC.

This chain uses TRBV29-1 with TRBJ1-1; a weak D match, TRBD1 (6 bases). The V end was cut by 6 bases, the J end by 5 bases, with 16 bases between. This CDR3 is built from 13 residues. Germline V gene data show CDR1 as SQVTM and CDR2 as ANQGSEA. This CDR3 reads CSVVNTGRTEAFF. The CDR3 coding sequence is TGCAGCGTCGTAAATACAGGGAGGACTGAAGCTTTCTTT.

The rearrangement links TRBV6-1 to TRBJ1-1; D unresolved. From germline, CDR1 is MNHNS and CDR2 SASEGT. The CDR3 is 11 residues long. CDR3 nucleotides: TGTACCCCCACAAGGTACACTGAAGCTTTCTTT. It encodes CTPTRYTEAFF.

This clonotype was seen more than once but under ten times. Here the CDR3 reads CASSQELGANVLTF. DNA for the CDR3: TGTGCCAGCAGCCAAGAGCTTGGGGCCAACGTCCTGACTTTC. V usage is TRBV9 and J usage is TRBJ2-6; no reliable D call. Trimming cost V 4 bases and J 3 bases, with 8 bases left between them. This CDR3 spans 14 amino acids. The germline V gene has CDR1 SGDLS and CDR2 YYNGEE.

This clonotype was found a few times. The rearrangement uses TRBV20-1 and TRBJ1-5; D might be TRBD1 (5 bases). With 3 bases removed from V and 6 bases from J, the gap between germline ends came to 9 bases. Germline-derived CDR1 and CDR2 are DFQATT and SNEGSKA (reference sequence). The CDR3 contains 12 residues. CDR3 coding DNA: TGCAGTGCTAGCAGGGTTAGTCAGCCCCAGCATTTT. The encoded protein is CSASRVSQPQHF.

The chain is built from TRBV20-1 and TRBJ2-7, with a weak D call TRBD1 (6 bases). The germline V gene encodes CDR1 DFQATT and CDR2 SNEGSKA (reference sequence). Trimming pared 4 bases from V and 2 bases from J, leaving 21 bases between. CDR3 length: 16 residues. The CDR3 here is CSATEGETGRTYEQYF. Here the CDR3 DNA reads TGCAGTGCTACCGAGGGGGAGACAGGTCGTACCTACGAGCAGTACTTC.

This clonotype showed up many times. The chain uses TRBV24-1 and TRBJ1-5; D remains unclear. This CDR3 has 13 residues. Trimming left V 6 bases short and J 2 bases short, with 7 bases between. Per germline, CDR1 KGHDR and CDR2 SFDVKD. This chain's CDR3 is CATSHEGNQPQHF. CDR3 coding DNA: TGTGCCACCAGTCACGAGGGCAATCAGCCCCAGCATTTT.

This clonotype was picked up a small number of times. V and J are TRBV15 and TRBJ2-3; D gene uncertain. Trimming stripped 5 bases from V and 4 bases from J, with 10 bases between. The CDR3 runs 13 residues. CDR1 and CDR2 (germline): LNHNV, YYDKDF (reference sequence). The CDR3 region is CATSPRGADTQYF. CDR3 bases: TGTGCCACCAGCCCCCGAGGAGCAGATACGCAGTATTTT. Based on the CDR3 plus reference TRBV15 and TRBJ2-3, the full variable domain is DAMVIQNPRYQVTQFGKPVTLSCSQTLNHNVMYWYQQKSSQAPKLLFHYYDKDFNNEADTPDNFQSRRPNTSFCFLDIRSPGLGDTAMYLCATSPRGADTQYFGPGTRLTVL.

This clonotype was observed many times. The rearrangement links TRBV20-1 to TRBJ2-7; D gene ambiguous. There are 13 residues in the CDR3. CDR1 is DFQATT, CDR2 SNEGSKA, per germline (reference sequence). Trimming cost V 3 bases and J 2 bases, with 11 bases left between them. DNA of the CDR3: TGCAGTGCTAGTCTGGCGGTCACCTACGAGCAGTACTTC. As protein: CSASLAVTYEQYF.

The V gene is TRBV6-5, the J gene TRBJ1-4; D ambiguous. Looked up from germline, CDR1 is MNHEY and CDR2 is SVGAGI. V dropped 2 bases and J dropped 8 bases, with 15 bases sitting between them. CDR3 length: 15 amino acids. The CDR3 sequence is CASSYPRAAEEKLFF. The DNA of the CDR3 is TGTGCCAGCAGTTACCCGAGGGCGGCAGAGGAAAAACTGTTTTTT.

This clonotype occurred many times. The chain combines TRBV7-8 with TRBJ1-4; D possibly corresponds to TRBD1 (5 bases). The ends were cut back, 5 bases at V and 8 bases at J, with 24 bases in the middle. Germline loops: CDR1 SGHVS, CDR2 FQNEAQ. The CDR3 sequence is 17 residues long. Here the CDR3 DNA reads TGTGCCAGCAGCCCCGACAAACAGGCAGGCGGGGAGGAAAAACTGTTTTTT. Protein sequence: CASSPDKQAGGEEKLFF.

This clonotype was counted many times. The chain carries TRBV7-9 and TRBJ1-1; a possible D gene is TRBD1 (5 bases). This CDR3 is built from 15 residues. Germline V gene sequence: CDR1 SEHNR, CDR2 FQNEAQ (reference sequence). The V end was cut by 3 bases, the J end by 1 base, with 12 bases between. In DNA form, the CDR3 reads TGTGCCAGCAGCTTTAGGGGCAGGGAGAACACTGAAGCTTTCTTT. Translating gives CASSFRGRENTEAFF.

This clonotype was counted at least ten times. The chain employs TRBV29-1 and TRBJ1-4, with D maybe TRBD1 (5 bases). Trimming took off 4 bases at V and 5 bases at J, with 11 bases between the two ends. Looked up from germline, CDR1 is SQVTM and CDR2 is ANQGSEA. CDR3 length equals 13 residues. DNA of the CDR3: TGCAGCGTTGCTCGGGGGGGGAATGAAAAACTGTTTTTT. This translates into CSVARGGNEKLFF.

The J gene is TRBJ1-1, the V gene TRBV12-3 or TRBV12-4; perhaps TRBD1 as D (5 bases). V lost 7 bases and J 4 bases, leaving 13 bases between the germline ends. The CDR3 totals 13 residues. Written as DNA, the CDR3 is TGTGCCAGCATGGGACTTATCCCCACTGAAGCTTTCTTT. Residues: CASMGLIPTEAFF.

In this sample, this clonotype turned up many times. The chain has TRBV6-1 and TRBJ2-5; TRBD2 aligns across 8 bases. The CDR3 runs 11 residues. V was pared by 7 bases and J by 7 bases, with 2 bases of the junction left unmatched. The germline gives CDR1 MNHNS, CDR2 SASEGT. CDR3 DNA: TGTGCCAGCAAGGCGGGGGGGACCCAGTACTTC. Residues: CASKAGGTQYF.

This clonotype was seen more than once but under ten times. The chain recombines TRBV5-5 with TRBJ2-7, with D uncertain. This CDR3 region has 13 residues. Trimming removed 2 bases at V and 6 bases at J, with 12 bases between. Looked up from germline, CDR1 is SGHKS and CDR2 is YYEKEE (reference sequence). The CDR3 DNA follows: TGTGCCAGCAGCTTTAGGGTATCGGGCGAGCAGTACTTC. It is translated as CASSFRVSGEQYF.

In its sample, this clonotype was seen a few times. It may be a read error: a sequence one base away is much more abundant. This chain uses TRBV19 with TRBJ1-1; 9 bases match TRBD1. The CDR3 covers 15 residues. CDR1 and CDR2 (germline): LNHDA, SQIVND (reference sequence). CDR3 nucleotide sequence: TGTGCCAGCCGCGGGACAGGGCGATTGAACACTGAAGCTCTCTTT. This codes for CASRGTGRLNTEALF.